Listed below are T cell receptor beta chains from one sample, sequenced in a study of OX40 agonist ivuxolimab in advanced cancers. TCRdb keeps only in-frame clones here, not all; method: immunoSEQ multiplex PCR. The table lists around 78,000 clones, roughly 84% of them singletons. This material consisted of CD4+ or CD8+ T cells sorted from blood, taken in a trial of the OX40 agonist ivuxolimab. These receptors came from an adult with an advanced solid tumor such as melanoma, head and neck, liver or kidney cancer. CDR3s include the opening cysteine and the closing phenylalanine or tryptophan. D genes are given only for firm matches. Rows may omit the clone size; those that give it use once, few, many or a size class.

j_call v_call d_call clone_size cdr3_nt cdr3_aa
TRBJ2-5 TRBV7-9 . . TGTGCCAGCAGCTTAAGGGGATTTTCAGAGACCCAGTACTTC CASSLRGFSETQYF
TRBJ2-4 TRBV4-1 . . TGCGCCAGCGGAGAGGGGCGTGGGGCCAAAAACATTCAGTACTTC CASGEGRGAKNIQYF
TRBJ1-1 TRBV7-2 . . TGTGCCAGCAGCCACGGCGTGGGGGGAAACACTGAAGCTTTCTTT CASSHGVGGNTEAFF
TRBJ2-3 TRBV5-4 TRBD1 . TGTGCCAGCAGCCCTGACAGGGTCGGTAAGACAGATACGCAGTATTTT CASSPDRVGKTDTQYF
TRBJ2-6 TRBV2 . . TGTGCCAGCCGGCCGGGACCGACTTTCACATTCTCTGGGGCCAACGTCCTGACTTTC CASRPGPTFTFSGANVLTF
TRBJ2-7 TRBV28 . . TGTGCCAGCAGTTTCAATCCCCTAAACGAGCAGTACTTC CASSFNPLNEQYF
TRBJ2-5 TRBV7-7 . . TGTGCCAGCAGCTTAGGGGGAGCGAGGGGGGAGACCCAGTACTTC CASSLGGARGETQYF
TRBJ2-7 TRBV5-1 . few TGCGCCAGCAGCTTGGTAGGGGGGGAGCAGTACTTC CASSLVGGEQYF
TRBJ1-1 TRBV28 . . TGTGCCAGCAGAGTACAGGGCCGGACTGAAGCTTTCTTT CASRVQGRTEAFF
TRBJ1-2 TRBV7-9 . . TGTGCCAGCAGCTTAAAGGACGTCCCGGCCTTC CASSLKDVPAF
TRBJ2-5 TRBV5-1 . few TGCGCCAGCAGCTCCACCGGGACACTAATTCAAGAGACCCAGTACTTC CASSSTGTLIQETQYF
TRBJ2-3 TRBV6-6 TRBD2 . TGTGCCAGCAGTGCCGGGACTAGCGGGGGTACAGATACGCAGTATTTT CASSAGTSGGTDTQYF